The clone carrying this T cell receptor beta chain was observed a few times. What it binds is unknown. These data belong to a study of response to subunit inactivated influenza vaccine. General study findings and limits: After each seasonal influenza vaccination, few new T cells are recruited, the authors suggested.

The V segment lost 6 bases and the J segment 5 bases; nucleotides outside the gene matches: 7. The CDR3 consists of 15 residues. Germline V gene lookup returns CDR1 LNHNV and CDR2 YYDKDF (reference sequence). TCRdb recomputed calls from the RT-PCR reads with MiXCR, one row per CDR3 protein. Counted here are about 570,000 distinct CDR3 sequences, about 11% occurring once; the ten biggest clones make up about 11%. The same data also contributed to another study, on T cells expressing NK-cell markers. That investigation notes: The authors made TCR beta cDNA libraries by 5'RACE template switching. This switching added a universal primer site and UMIs. According to the study, TCR beta repertoires originated from sorted CD3+CD56+NKG2C+, CD3+CD56+NKG2C- and CD3+CD56-NKG2C+ T cells. Where several donors were concerned, these clonotypes also led the CD3+CD56-NKG2C+ fraction. Whether the expanded NKG2C+ T cell clones recognized HCMV remained unclear.

J is TRBJ2-5 and V is TRBV15; 12 positions agree with TRBD2. The source is a man in his fifties or sixties who received an inactivated influenza vaccine. Sequenced here: PBMCs from blood, sampled on the day of vaccination. Written as DNA, the CDR3 is TGTGCCACCAGTATTCGACTAGCGGGAGAGGAGACCCAGTACTTC. It encodes CATSIRLAGEETQYF. The full variable domain, completed using reference TRBV15 and TRBJ2-5, is DAMVIQNPRYQVTQFGKPVTLSCSQTLNHNVMYWYQQKSSQAPKLLFHYYDKDFNNEADTPDNFQSRRPNTSFCFLDIRSPGLGDTAMYLCATSIRLAGEETQYFGPGTRLLVL.